The rows below give T cell receptor beta chains drawn from one sample of a study of T cells in Graves' hyperthyroidism and ophthalmopathy. TCRdb re-called the multiplex PCR reads with MiXCR, one entry per CDR3 protein. The table lists 660,000 or so distinct CDR3 sequences, 45% of them singletons, with more than 7% in the top ten. The sequencing sample was made of peripheral blood or thyroid tissue (not recorded which). The receptors derive from an adult man with Graves' disease, either hyperthyroidism or ophthalmopathy (not recorded which). Each CDR3 is given with its conserved first and last residue.

V: TRBV10-2
CDR3: CASSQTGADGYTF

V: TRBV4-1
CDR3: CASSQATAMRNYGYTF

V: TRBV11-2
CDR3: CASSEDRRTNYGYTF

V: TRBV2
CDR3: CASNAGAANTEAFF

V: TRBV10-3
CDR3: CASSNYNSPLHF

V: TRBV7-8
CDR3: CASSPFGGWNTGELFF

V: TRBV20-1
CDR3: CSARERSLHQPQHF

V: TRBV7-2
CDR3: CASREGRANEKLFF

V: TRBV7-9
CDR3: CASSDRGINEKLFF

V: TRBV20-1
CDR3: CSATGTGSTNEKLFF

V: TRBV29-1
CDR3: CSVEGRAEEQYF

V: TRBV7-2
CDR3: CASSLTPPTPIIF

V: TRBV7-8
CDR3: CASSLAGGELFF

V: TRBV29-1
CDR3: CSASTSSVSYEQYF

V: TRBV5-1
CDR3: CASSPRGQGANEKLFF

V: TRBV20-1
CDR3: CSASGQDYEQYF

V: TRBV25-1
CDR3: CASSGLSYNSPLHF

V: TRBV20-1
CDR3: CSAFPTSGETQYF

V: TRBV25-1
CDR3: CASTLGIDSPLHF

V: TRBV6-5
CDR3: CASNDRWAETQYF

V: TRBV29-1
CDR3: CSVGNLGTADNYGYTF

V: TRBV20-1
CDR3: CSARGREQYF

V: TRBV7-9
CDR3: CASSLRVEETQYF

V: TRBV20-1
CDR3: CSAGDRRNQPQHF

V: TRBV2
CDR3: CASSLKRQGIRSPLHF

V: TRBV12-3/TRBV12-4
CDR3: CASSNPEAFF

V: TRBV6-4
CDR3: CAISDIQGKNYGYTF

V: TRBV2
CDR3: CASGGTGGSPLHF

V: TRBV7-9
CDR3: CASSYSHAANYGYTF

V: TRBV5-1
CDR3: CASSLELSSYSYEQYF

V: TRBV19
CDR3: CASSSEGRDWSYEQYF

V: TRBV6-1
CDR3: CASSQGGASSYEQYF

V: TRBV29-1
CDR3: CSVEVVGYQETQYF

V: TRBV20-1
CDR3: CSATGTGGAYEQYF

V: TRBV7-9
CDR3: CASSRPSGEYEQYF

V: TRBV10-3
CDR3: CAIRNTGGYGYTF

V: TRBV7-9
CDR3: CASRPTGRSYEQYF

V: TRBV20-1
CDR3: CSAREGGAGNTIYF

V: TRBV7-9
CDR3: CASSLGPPTAMNTEAFF

V: TRBV29-1
CDR3: CSVEVGDAGELYF

V: TRBV19
CDR3: CASSIGGQGNSPLHF

V: TRBV20-1
CDR3: CSASRLTVNQPQHF

V: TRBV14
CDR3: CASSQDQANEKLFF

V: TRBV20-1
CDR3: CSARDWTGDGYTF